The rows below give T cell receptor beta chains drawn from one sample of a study of T cell responses to AZD1222 COVID-19 vaccine. Profiled with immunoSEQ multiplex PCR; TCRdb holds only in-frame clones, not every one. The sample carries some 120,000 clones, about 90% recorded once. Source: peripheral blood, taken on day 0 of AZD1222 vaccination. The receptors come from an adult in good health. Each CDR3 is given with its conserved first and last residue. The D gene is left open where the match is weak. Expanded clones are given a class, and other clones once, few, many or no size at all.

size: NA
J: TRBJ1-5
V: TRBV5-1
D: TRBD1
DNA: TGCGCCAGCAGCCCAGAAAGCGGACAGGGCAATCAGCCCCAGCATTTT
CDR3: CASSPESGQGNQPQHF

size: NA
J: TRBJ1-6
V: TRBV28
D: NA
DNA: TGTGCCAGCAGTGCCCGAGTTTCACCCCTCCACTTT
CDR3: CASSARVSPLHF

size: NA
J: TRBJ1-6
V: TRBV14
D: NA
DNA: TGTGCCAGCAGCCAAGGAGGGAGGGGAGGTGGTTCACCCCTCCACTTT
CDR3: CASSQGGRGGGSPLHF

size: once
J: TRBJ2-6
V: TRBV29-1
D: NA
DNA: TGCAGCGTTACAGGTATCTCTGGGGCCAACGTCCTGACTTTC
CDR3: CSVTGISGANVLTF

size: NA
J: TRBJ2-1
V: TRBV3-1/TRBV3-2
D: TRBD2
DNA: TGTGCCAGCAGCCAAGTTGGCGGGAGCTCCTACAATGAGCAGTTCTTC
CDR3: CASSQVGGSSYNEQFF

size: NA
J: TRBJ2-1
V: TRBV7-9
D: NA
DNA: TGTGCCAGCAGCCCCCCGGGTAGCGGCGAGCAGTTCTTC
CDR3: CASSPPGSGEQFF

size: NA
J: TRBJ2-1
V: TRBV30
D: TRBD1
DNA: TGTGCCTGGAGAGTACCGGGACAGCATTACAATGAGCAGTTCTTC
CDR3: CAWRVPGQHYNEQFF

size: NA
J: TRBJ2-7
V: TRBV7-8
D: NA
DNA: TGTGCCAGCAGCTTTTCGCAGGTTTACGAGCAGTACTTC
CDR3: CASSFSQVYEQYF

size: NA
J: TRBJ2-1
V: TRBV9
D: NA
DNA: TGTGCCAGCAGCGTAGTTGCAGGCTCCTACAATGAGCAGTTCTTC
CDR3: CASSVVAGSYNEQFF

size: NA
J: TRBJ1-1
V: TRBV2
D: NA
DNA: TGTGCCAGCAGTGAAGAGGTAGGGAGGATAGCTTTCTTT
CDR3: CASSEEVGRIAFF

size: NA
J: TRBJ1-3
V: TRBV15
D: NA
DNA: TGTGCCACCAGCAGAGATCGGCGGGCAGCTGGAAACACCATATATTTT
CDR3: CATSRDRRAAGNTIYF

size: NA
J: TRBJ2-5
V: TRBV2
D: TRBD1
DNA: TGTGCCAGCGCACAGGGGGCGGGGGAGACCCAGTACTTC
CDR3: CASAQGAGETQYF

size: once
J: TRBJ2-7
V: TRBV6-5
D: TRBD2
DNA: TGTGCCAGCACTCCGTCCGGGAGGGAATACGAGCAGTACTTC
CDR3: CASTPSGREYEQYF

size: NA
J: TRBJ2-7
V: TRBV4-2
D: NA
DNA: TGTGCCAGCAGCCCTGCCGATAGCTCCTACGAGCAGTACTTC
CDR3: CASSPADSSYEQYF

size: NA
J: TRBJ2-7
V: TRBV28
D: NA
DNA: TGTGCCAGCAGTAAGGGCCACGAGCAGTACTTC
CDR3: CASSKGHEQYF

size: once
J: TRBJ2-1
V: TRBV5-1
D: NA
DNA: TGCGCCAGCAGCTTCCAGGGGAGCTCCTACAATGAGCAGTTCTTC
CDR3: CASSFQGSSYNEQFF

size: NA
J: TRBJ2-2
V: TRBV7-9
D: NA
DNA: TGTGCCAGCAGCTTAGTAGGGGGACCCGGGGAGCTGTTTTTT
CDR3: CASSLVGGPGELFF

size: NA
J: TRBJ2-1
V: TRBV9
D: TRBD2
DNA: TGTGCCAGCAGCGCCCGACTAGCGGGAGACGTTGAGCAGTTCTTC
CDR3: CASSARLAGDVEQFF

size: NA
J: TRBJ1-3
V: TRBV27
D: NA
DNA: TGTGCCAGCCACTCTGGAAACACCATATATTTT
CDR3: CASHSGNTIYF

size: NA
J: TRBJ2-7
V: TRBV28
D: TRBD2
DNA: TGTGCCAGCAGTTATACTAGCGGGAGCTACGAGCAGTACTTC
CDR3: CASSYTSGSYEQYF

size: NA
J: TRBJ2-7
V: TRBV28
D: TRBD1
DNA: TGTGCCAGCAGAGACAGGGGGTTCGAGCAGTACTTC
CDR3: CASRDRGFEQYF

size: NA
J: TRBJ1-3
V: TRBV19
D: TRBD1
DNA: TGTGCCAGTAGTGTGGGACAGGGGCTAGCCGGAAACACCATATATTTT
CDR3: CASSVGQGLAGNTIYF

size: NA
J: TRBJ2-1
V: TRBV11-3
D: NA
DNA: TGTGCCAGCAGCTTAACCCCCAAACTATACAATGAGCAGTTCTTC
CDR3: CASSLTPKLYNEQFF

size: NA
J: TRBJ1-2
V: TRBV10-1
D: NA
DNA: TGCGCCAGCAGTGATTTCACGAATGGCTACACCTTC
CDR3: CASSDFTNGYTF

size: once
J: TRBJ2-1
V: TRBV19
D: TRBD1
DNA: TGTGCCAGTAGTGAACAGACAGGGATTGGTGAGCAGTTCTTC
CDR3: CASSEQTGIGEQFF

size: NA
J: TRBJ2-7
V: TRBV4-1
D: TRBD1
DNA: TGCGCCAGCAGCCAAGATGCCCCGGACAGGGCGACCTACGAGCAGTACTTC
CDR3: CASSQDAPDRATYEQYF

size: NA
J: TRBJ1-5
V: TRBV7-2
D: NA
DNA: TGTGCCAGCAGCTTAAATTCTTACCAGCCCCAGCATTTT
CDR3: CASSLNSYQPQHF

size: NA
J: TRBJ2-1
V: TRBV7-9
D: TRBD2
DNA: TGTGCCAGCAGCGTTGGACTAATACCGGGGGGTCAGTTCTTC
CDR3: CASSVGLIPGGQFF

size: few
J: TRBJ2-7
V: TRBV3-1/TRBV3-2
D: TRBD2
DNA: TGTGCCAGCAGCCTAGGGACTACTTCCTACGAGCAGTACTTC
CDR3: CASSLGTTSYEQYF

size: NA
J: TRBJ2-1
V: TRBV7-9
D: NA
DNA: TGTGCCAGCAGCTTATCCCTAGCCGGCTCCTACAATGAGCAGTTCTTC
CDR3: CASSLSLAGSYNEQFF

size: once
J: TRBJ1-6
V: TRBV12-5
D: TRBD1
DNA: TGTGCTAGTGGGACAGGGGAGGAGGCACCCCTCCACTTT
CDR3: CASGTGEEAPLHF

size: NA
J: TRBJ2-1
V: TRBV6-5
D: TRBD2
DNA: TGTGCCAGCAGGCGGGGGAACAATGAGCAGTTCTTC
CDR3: CASRRGNNEQFF

size: once
J: TRBJ2-1
V: TRBV27
D: TRBD1
DNA: TGTGCCAGCAGAAGGACAGGGTCCTACAATGAGCAGTTCTTC
CDR3: CASRRTGSYNEQFF

size: NA
J: TRBJ2-2
V: TRBV5-5
D: NA
DNA: TGTGCCAGCACCATTACGATGGGGGCTAACACCGGGGAGCTGTTTTTT
CDR3: CASTITMGANTGELFF

size: NA
J: TRBJ1-4
V: TRBV20-1
D: NA
DNA: TGCAGTGCTAGGAACAGTGACGGACTGTTTTTT
CDR3: CSARNSDGLFF

size: NA
J: TRBJ2-2
V: TRBV23-1
D: NA
DNA: TGCGCCAGCAGTCAAAAGGCGGAAACGAACACCGGGGAGCTGTTTTTT
CDR3: CASSQKAETNTGELFF

size: NA
J: TRBJ1-5
V: TRBV7-2
D: NA
DNA: TGTGCCAGCAGCTTAGCGAACACCGGCAATCAGCCCCAGCATTTT
CDR3: CASSLANTGNQPQHF

size: NA
J: TRBJ1-5
V: TRBV6-5
D: NA
DNA: TGTGCCAGCAGGACCTGGGATCAGCCCCAGCATTTT
CDR3: CASRTWDQPQHF

size: NA
J: TRBJ2-1
V: TRBV11-3
D: NA
DNA: TGTGCCAGCAGCTTATACCATAGTAGTGAGAATGAGCAGTTCTTC
CDR3: CASSLYHSSENEQFF